These 20 T cell receptor beta chains came from one sample sequenced in a study of T cell repertoires in cytomegalovirus infection. No antigens are known for them. TCRdb re-derived calls from the reads in MiXCR, one entry per CDR3 protein. This table has roughly 860,000 distinct CDR3 sequences, about 30% appearing once. The sample was cultured CD8+ T cells from PBMCs, taken from culture after CMV antigen stimulation. These TCRs come from a human donor in good health (CMV status not recorded). Some clones in this sample may be carry-over from other donors' samples.

This clonotype came up many times. V gene TRBV7-6 combines with J gene TRBJ1-2; unclear D gene. The germline gives CDR1 SGHVS, CDR2 FNYEAQ. Between the trimmed V and J ends, which lost 1 base and 8 bases, there was a span of 17 bases. This CDR3 region has 15 residues. CDR3 in amino acids: CASSLGFGSGYGYTF. CDR3 nucleotide sequence: TGTGCCAGCAGCTTAGGATTTGGGTCTGGCTACGGCTACACCTTC.

In its sample, this clonotype was seen a few times. The chain uses TRBV19 and TRBJ2-7; TRBD2 might be the D (6 bases). Deletions cut 6 bases from V and 3 bases from J, with 15 bases between. The CDR3 runs to 14 residues. Germline V CDR1 and CDR2: LNHDA, SQIVND (reference sequence). The CDR3 DNA reads as TGTGCCAGTAGGCCTTACGGGGGAAGCTACGAGCAGTACTTC. Protein sequence: CASRPYGGSYEQYF.

The chain couples TRBV7-6 to TRBJ2-1, with D uncertain. Germline assignment: CDR1 SGHVS and CDR2 FNYEAQ. The V gene lost 7 bases and the J gene lost 7 bases, with 11 bases spanning the gap. This CDR3 has 12 amino acids. The DNA for the CDR3 is TGTGCCAGCATGAACGACTGGAATGAGCAGTTCTTC. Its translation is CASMNDWNEQFF.

There are a few counts of this clonotype. The rearrangement uses TRBV6-1 and TRBJ1-2; 9 positions agree with TRBD1. The CDR3 extends over 17 amino acids. The V and J ends lost 2 bases and 3 bases, in that order; junction bases with no gene match: 10. Germline CDR1 reads MNHNS; CDR2 reads SASEGT. CDR3: CASSELSWTGVDYGYTF. CDR3 DNA: TGTGCCAGCAGTGAATTATCGTGGACAGGGGTTGACTATGGCTACACCTTC.

In its sample, this clonotype was seen many times. This chain links TRBV7-8 with TRBJ2-1, with D perhaps matching TRBD1 (6 bases). CDR1 SGHVS and CDR2 FQNEAQ come from the germline V gene. The CDR3 extends over 16 amino acids. With 4 bases removed from V and 8 bases from J, the gap between germline ends came to 21 bases. CDR3 region: CASSSYRDKAGDEQFF. The CDR3 nucleotides are TGTGCCAGCAGCTCCTACCGGGACAAGGCAGGCGATGAGCAGTTCTTC.

This clonotype was recorded a few times. CDR3 in DNA: TGTGCCAGCAGCTTAGGACAAATGAACTATGGCTACACCTTC. This gives the protein CASSLGQMNYGYTF. The V and J genes are TRBV7-9 and TRBJ1-2, with D uncertain. The germline CDR1 and CDR2 sequences are SEHNR and FQNEAQ (reference sequence). The CDR3 sequence is 14 residues long. Trimming stripped 1 base from V and 2 bases from J, with 8 bases between.

This rearrangement joins TRBV5-5 to TRBJ2-1; D remains unclear. Trimming took off 2 bases at V and 10 bases at J, with 16 bases between the two ends. This CDR3 has 14 residues. In germline, CDR1 is SGHKS, CDR2 YYEKEE (reference sequence). The CDR3 protein is CASSFHNRIWEQFF. Written as DNA, the CDR3 is TGTGCCAGCAGCTTTCATAATCGCATTTGGGAGCAGTTCTTC.

The chain has TRBV12-3 or TRBV12-4 and TRBJ2-3; 10 bases agree with TRBD1. This CDR3 region has 14 residues. V lost 8 bases and J lost 4; bases outside the gene matches: 6. DNA of the CDR3: TGTGCCAGCTCGGGGACAGGGGCCCCAGATACGCAGTATTTT. It translates to CASSGTGAPDTQYF.

The chain recombines TRBV7-3 with TRBJ1-1; 7 bases map to TRBD1. Trimming took 5 bases from V and 0 from J; bases not matched to a gene: 9. The CDR3 totals 16 residues. The V gene's germline CDR1 is SGHTA and CDR2 FQGTGA. The CDR3 protein is CASSPTGDFLNTEAFF. Written as DNA, the CDR3 is TGTGCCAGCAGCCCCACAGGGGATTTTTTGAACACTGAAGCTTTCTTT.

This clonotype occurred many times. The rearrangement uses TRBV7-6 and TRBJ1-2, with D perhaps TRBD1 (6 bases). The V and J ends lost 4 bases and 3 bases respectively, with 9 bases between them. Germline V gene lookup returns CDR1 SGHVS and CDR2 FNYEAQ. The length of the CDR3 is 13 residues. The CDR3 here is CASSSAGDYGYTF. The CDR3 nucleotides read TGTGCCAGCAGCTCCGCAGGGGACTATGGCTACACCTTC.

In its sample, this clonotype was seen many times. The chain recombines TRBV7-2 with TRBJ2-3; 9 nucleotides align to TRBD2. The CDR3 loop spans 16 amino acids. The V gene's germline CDR1 is SGHTA and CDR2 FQGNSA. V trimming: 1 base; J trimming: 4 bases; junction bases outside the gene matches: 6. The DNA for the CDR3 is TGTGCCAGCAGCTTAGAAGCGGGGGGCGGTTCAGATACGCAGTATTTT. Encoded protein: CASSLEAGGGSDTQYF. Full variable domain (missing parts from reference TRBV7-2 and TRBJ2-3): GAGVSQSPSNKVTEKGKDVELRCDPISGHTALYWYRQSLGQGLEFLIYFQGNSAPDKSGLPSDRFSAERTGGSVSTLTIQRTQQEDSAVYLCASSLEAGGGSDTQYFGPGTRLTVL.

This chain links TRBV27 with TRBJ2-1; D unclear. CDR3 length: 13 amino acids. V was cut by 6 bases and J by 7 bases, with 13 bases left in between. Germline V gene lookup returns CDR1 MNHEY and CDR2 SMNVEV (reference sequence). The DNA of the CDR3 is TGTGCCAGCAGCCGATCGGACGGGAATGAGCAGTTCTTC. Its protein product is CASSRSDGNEQFF.

The table lists this clonotype with a count of one. The J gene is TRBJ2-1, the V gene TRBV27; D is undetermined. Per germline, CDR1 MNHEY and CDR2 SMNVEV (reference sequence). V was clipped by 7 bases and J by 0 bases, with 10 bases between them. The CDR3 is 14 residues long. CDR3 residues: CASTLDSSYNEQFF. DNA of the CDR3: TGTGCCAGCACCTTGGATAGCTCCTACAATGAGCAGTTCTTC.

The table lists this clonotype with a few counts. V usage is TRBV7-3 and J usage is TRBJ1-5, with 8 bases that match TRBD1. Germline V gene sequence: CDR1 SGHTA, CDR2 FQGTGA. The V and J ends lost 0 bases and 0 bases, in that order; junction bases with no gene match: 7. The CDR3 is made up of 18 amino acids. CDR3: CASSLTGQAQYSNQPQHF. For the CDR3, the DNA is TGTGCCAGCAGCTTAACGGGACAGGCCCAATATAGCAATCAGCCCCAGCATTTT.

The V call is TRBV6-6, the J call TRBJ1-5; D is uncertain. The CDR3 sequence is 15 residues long. Germline V gives CDR1 MNHNY, CDR2 SVGAGI (reference sequence). V lost 0 bases and J lost 4, with 10 bases in between. In nucleotides, the CDR3 is TGTGCCAGCAGTTACTCGATTACAAGTAATCAGCCCCAGCATTTT. This translates into CASSYSITSNQPQHF.

The rearrangement joins TRBV10-3 to TRBJ2-1; weak D call: TRBD2 (5 bases). CDR1 is ENHRY, CDR2 SYGVKD, per germline. This CDR3 region has 13 residues. Trimming left V 7 bases short and J 7 bases short, with 14 bases between. CDR3 region: CAIMSGPGNEQFF. CDR3 DNA: TGTGCCATCATGAGCGGACCGGGAAATGAGCAGTTCTTC.

This clonotype was picked up many times. The genes are TRBV7-2 and TRBJ2-1; no clear D. Germline lookup yields CDR1 SGHTA and CDR2 FQGNSA. The CDR3 covers 15 residues. V was pared by 4 bases and J by 0 bases, with 10 bases between. CDR3 amino acids: CASSWAFSSYNEQFF. CDR3 nucleotide sequence: TGTGCCAGCAGCTGGGCCTTTTCCTCCTACAATGAGCAGTTCTTC.

This clonotype was picked up many times. The DNA for the CDR3 is TGTGCCAGCAGCCCTTGGCAGGTTCCTGAAGCTTTCTTT. Its protein product is CASSPWQVPEAFF. This chain uses TRBV11-2 with TRBJ1-1; no definite D call. The CDR3 is 13 amino acids. Trimming pared 5 bases from V and 6 bases from J, leaving 13 bases between. The germline gives CDR1 SGHAT, CDR2 FQNNGV.

This clonotype was counted a few times. The CDR3 DNA reads TGTGCCAGCAGCCCTCATAGCGGGGGGGCCGGTGGGGAGCTGTTTTTT. Its protein is CASSPHSGGAGGELFF. The chain recombines TRBV3-1 with TRBJ2-2; 11 bases line up with TRBD2. The V and J ends lost 4 bases and 8 bases, in that order; junction bases with no gene match: 9. The CDR3 sequence is 16 residues long. CDR1 and CDR2 (germline): LGHDT, YNNKEL (reference sequence).

This chain links TRBV27 with TRBJ2-1; D might be TRBD1 (6 bases). CDR1 is MNHEY, CDR2 SMNVEV, per germline (reference sequence). CDR3 length equals 15 residues. Trimming removed 6 bases from V and 2 bases from J, with 14 bases in between. The CDR3 sequence is CASRSRGSPYNEQFF. The CDR3 DNA is TGTGCCAGCAGGTCAAGGGGGTCACCCTACAATGAGCAGTTCTTC.